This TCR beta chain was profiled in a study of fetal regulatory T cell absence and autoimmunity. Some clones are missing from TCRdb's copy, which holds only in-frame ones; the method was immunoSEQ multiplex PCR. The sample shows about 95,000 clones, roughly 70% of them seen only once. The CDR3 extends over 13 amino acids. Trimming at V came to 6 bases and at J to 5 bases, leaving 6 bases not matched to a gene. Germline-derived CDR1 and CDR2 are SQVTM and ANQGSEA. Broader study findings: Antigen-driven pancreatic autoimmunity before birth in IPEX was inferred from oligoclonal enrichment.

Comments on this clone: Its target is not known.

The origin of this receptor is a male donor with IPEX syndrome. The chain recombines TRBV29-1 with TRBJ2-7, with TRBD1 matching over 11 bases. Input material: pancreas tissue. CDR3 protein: CSVRTGGVHEQYF. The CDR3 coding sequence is TGCAGCGTCAGGACAGGGGGCGTCCACGAGCAGTACTTC.